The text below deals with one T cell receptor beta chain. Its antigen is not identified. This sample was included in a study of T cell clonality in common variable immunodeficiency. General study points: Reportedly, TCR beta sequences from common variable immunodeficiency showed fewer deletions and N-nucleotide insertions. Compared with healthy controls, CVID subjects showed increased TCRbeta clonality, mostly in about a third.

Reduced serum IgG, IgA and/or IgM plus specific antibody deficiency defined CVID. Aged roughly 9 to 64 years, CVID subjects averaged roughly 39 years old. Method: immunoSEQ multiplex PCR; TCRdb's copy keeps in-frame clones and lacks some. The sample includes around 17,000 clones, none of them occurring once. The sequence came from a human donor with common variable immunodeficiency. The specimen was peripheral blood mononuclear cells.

CDR3 bases read: TGTGCCAGCAGCTCCCGGGACTTTGGTTACAATGAG. This sequence encodes CASSSRDFGYNE. The full CDR3 reads CASSSRDFGYNEQFF. The chain uses TRBV5-6 and TRBJ2-1, with D maybe TRBD2 (6 bases). The CDR3 extends 3 residues past the end of the read, so its final part is completed from the germline J gene. The V gene's germline CDR1 is SGHDT and CDR2 YYEEEE. The CDR3 totals 15 residues. V lost 3 bases and J lost 4, with 14 bases in between.